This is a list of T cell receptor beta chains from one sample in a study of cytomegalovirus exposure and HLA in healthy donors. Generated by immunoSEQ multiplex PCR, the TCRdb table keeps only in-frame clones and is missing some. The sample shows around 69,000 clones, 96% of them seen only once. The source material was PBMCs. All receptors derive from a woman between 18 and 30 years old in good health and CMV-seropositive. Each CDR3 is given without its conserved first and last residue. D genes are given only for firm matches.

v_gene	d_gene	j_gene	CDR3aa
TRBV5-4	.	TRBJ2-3	ASSLGLVTDTQY
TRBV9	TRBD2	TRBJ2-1	ASSVTSGSNYNEQF
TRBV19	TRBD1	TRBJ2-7	ASSKMRQGASYEQY
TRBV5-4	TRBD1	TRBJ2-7	ASSLGQGIHEQY
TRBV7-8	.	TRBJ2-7	ASSYSDEQY
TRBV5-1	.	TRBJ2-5	ASSWTVLQETQY
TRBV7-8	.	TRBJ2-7	ASTQRAAYEQY
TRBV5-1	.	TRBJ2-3	ASSLFVQVRGSADTQY
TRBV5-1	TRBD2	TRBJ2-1	ASSLGLAGGVSRRFNEQF
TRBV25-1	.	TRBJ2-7	ATGGFYEQY
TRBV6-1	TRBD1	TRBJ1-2	ASSEGTGAFYGYT
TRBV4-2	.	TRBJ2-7	ASSQDPLYEQY
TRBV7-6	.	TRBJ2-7	ASSLATHSLSYEQY
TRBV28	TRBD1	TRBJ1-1	ASSWTGNTEAF
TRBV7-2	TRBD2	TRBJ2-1	ASSGISGSWYNEQF
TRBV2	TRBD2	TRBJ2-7	ASRDLTSFDEQY
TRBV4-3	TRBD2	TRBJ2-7	ASSQEIAGVSYEQY
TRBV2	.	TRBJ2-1	ASSEASSEQF
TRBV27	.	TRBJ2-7	ASSSTIRRGAGPFYEQY
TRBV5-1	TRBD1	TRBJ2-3	ASSSGTGGTDTQY
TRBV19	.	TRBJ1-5	ASSIRGRGANQPQH
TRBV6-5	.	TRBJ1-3	ASSGGTGAGNTIY
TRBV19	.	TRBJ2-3	ASTATQGYGDTQY
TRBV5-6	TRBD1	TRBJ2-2	ASSATGGANTGELF
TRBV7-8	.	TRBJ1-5	ASSRTDYQPQH
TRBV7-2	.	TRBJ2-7	ASSLGSANSYEQY
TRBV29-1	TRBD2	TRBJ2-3	SVSTSGRDTQY
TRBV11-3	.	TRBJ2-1	ASSAQNNEQF
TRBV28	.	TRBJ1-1	ASSVTRDEAF
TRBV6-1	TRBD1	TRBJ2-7	ASSEPPGTVLREQY
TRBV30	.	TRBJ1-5	AWSSWEGFGNQPQH
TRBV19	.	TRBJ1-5	ASSIRGTNQPQH
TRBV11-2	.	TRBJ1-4	ASSSNQGREKLF
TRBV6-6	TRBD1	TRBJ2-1	ASSGQGGYNEQF
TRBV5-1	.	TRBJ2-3	ASRRGNADTQY
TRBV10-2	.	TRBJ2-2	ASSVAASNTGELF
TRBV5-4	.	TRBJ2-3	ASSLGELRLTDTQY
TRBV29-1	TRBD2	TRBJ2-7	SVVRFRTGGPRPYEQY
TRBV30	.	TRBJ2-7	AWNDGVGVSEQY
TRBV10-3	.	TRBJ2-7	AISEGQSYEQY
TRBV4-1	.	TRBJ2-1	ASSHPPRRANEQF
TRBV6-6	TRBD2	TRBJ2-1	ASSYSIQRERHEQF
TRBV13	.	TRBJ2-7	ASSQTQRASYEQY
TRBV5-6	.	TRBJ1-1	ASSLTGRAVAEAF
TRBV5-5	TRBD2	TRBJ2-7	ASSLVTSGSYEQY